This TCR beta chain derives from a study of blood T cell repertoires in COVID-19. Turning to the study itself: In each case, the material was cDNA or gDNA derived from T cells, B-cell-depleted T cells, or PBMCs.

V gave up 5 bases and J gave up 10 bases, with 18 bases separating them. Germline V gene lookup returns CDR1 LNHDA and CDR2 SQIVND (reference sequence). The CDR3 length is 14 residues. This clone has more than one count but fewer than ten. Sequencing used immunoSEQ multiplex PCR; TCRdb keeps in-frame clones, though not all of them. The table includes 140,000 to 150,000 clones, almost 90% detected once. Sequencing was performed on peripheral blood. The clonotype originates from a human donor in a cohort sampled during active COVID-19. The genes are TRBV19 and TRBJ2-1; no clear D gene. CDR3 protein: CASSPLMRRGEQFF. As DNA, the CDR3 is TGTGCCAGTAGTCCCTTAATGCGGCGAGGCGAGCAGTTCTTC.